The present T cell receptor (beta chain) was sequenced within a study of shared clonotypes between healthy human individuals. TCRdb keeps only in-frame clones here, not all; method: immunoSEQ multiplex PCR. Of over 800,000 clones listed, over 90% are singletons. Selected positively for CCR7 and CD45RO-negative, naive CD8 cells excluded terminally differentiated effector memory CD45RA+ cells. V lost 1 base and J 4 bases, leaving 11 bases between the germline ends. The length of the CDR3 is 14 residues. Germline CDR1 reads MDHEN; CDR2 reads SYDVKM. The source of this sequence is a man under 40 in good health. The material sequenced was naive CD8+ T cells sorted from blood. The V call is TRBV28, the J call TRBJ2-7; D is possibly TRBD1 (6 bases). CDR3 protein: CASSLSGGLYEQYF. The CDR3 DNA reads as TGTGCCAGCAGTTTATCTGGGGGCTTATACGAGCAGTACTTC.